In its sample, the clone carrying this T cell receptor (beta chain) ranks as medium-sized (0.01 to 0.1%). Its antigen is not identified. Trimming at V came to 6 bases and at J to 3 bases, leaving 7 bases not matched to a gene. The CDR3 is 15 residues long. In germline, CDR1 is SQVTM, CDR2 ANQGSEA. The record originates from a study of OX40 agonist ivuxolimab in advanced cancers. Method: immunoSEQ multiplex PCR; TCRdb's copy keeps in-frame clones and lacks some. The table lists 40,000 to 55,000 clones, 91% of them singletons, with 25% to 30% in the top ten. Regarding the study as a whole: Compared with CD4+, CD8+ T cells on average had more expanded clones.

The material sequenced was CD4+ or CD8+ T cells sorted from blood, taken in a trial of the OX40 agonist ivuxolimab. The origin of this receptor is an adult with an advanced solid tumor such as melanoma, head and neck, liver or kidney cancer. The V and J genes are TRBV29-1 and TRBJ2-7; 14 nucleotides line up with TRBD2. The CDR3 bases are TGCAGCGTCCAGGGACTAGCGGGAGAATACTACGAGCAGTACTTC. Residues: CSVQGLAGEYYEQYF.